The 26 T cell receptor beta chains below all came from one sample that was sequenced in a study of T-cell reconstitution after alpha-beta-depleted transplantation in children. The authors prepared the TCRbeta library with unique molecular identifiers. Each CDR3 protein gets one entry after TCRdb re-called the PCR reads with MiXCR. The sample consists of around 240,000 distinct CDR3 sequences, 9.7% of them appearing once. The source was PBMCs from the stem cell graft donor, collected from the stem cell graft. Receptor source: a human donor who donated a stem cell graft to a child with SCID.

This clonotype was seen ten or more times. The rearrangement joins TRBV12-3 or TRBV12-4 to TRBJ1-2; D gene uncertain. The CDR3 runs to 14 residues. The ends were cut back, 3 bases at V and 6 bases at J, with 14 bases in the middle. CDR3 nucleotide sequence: TGTGCCAGCAGTTTGGCAAGCGAGGGCAATGGCTACACCTTC. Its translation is CASSLASEGNGYTF.

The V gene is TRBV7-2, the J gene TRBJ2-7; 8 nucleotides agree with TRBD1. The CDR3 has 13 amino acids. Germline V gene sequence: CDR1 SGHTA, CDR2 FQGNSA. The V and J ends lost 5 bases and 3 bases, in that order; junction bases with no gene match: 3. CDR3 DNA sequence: TGTGCCAGCAGCCGGACAGGGCACTACGAGCAGTACTTC. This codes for CASSRTGHYEQYF.

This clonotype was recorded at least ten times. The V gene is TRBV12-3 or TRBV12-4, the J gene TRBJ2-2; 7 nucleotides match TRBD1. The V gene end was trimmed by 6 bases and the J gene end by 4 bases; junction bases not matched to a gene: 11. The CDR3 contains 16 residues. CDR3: CASSPDRVRGTGELFF. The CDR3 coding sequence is TGTGCCAGCAGCCCCGACAGGGTGAGGGGCACCGGGGAGCTGTTTTTT.

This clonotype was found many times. CDR3 DNA: TGCAGTGCGATAATACAGGGCGCGCAGTATTTT. Its translation is CSAIIQGAQYF. The rearrangement links TRBV20-1 to TRBJ2-3; the D gene is possibly TRBD1 (6 bases). The CDR3 is 11 residues long. V lost 6 bases, J lost 10 bases, and 14 bases lay in between. Germline CDR1 DFQATT, CDR2 SNEGSKA (reference sequence).

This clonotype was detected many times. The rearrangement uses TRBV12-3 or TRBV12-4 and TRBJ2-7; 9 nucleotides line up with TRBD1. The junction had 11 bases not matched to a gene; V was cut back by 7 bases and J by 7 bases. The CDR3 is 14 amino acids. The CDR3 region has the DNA TGTGCCAGCACCTCCGGGACAGGGTTCGGGGAGCAGTACTTC. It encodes CASTSGTGFGEQYF.

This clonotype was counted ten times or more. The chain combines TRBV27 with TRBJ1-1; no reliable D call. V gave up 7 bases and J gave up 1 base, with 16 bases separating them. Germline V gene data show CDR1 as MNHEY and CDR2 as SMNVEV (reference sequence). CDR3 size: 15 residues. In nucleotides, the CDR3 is TGTGCCAGCAAAACCCTTAGCTTAACGAACACTGAAGCTTTCTTT. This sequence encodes CASKTLSLTNTEAFF.

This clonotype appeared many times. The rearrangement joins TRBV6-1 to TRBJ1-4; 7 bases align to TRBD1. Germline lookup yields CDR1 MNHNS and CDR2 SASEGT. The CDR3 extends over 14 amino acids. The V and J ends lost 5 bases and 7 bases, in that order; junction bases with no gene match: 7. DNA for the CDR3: TGTGCCAGCAGTCGGACAGGCCCCTCTGAAAAACTGTTTTTT. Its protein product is CASSRTGPSEKLFF.

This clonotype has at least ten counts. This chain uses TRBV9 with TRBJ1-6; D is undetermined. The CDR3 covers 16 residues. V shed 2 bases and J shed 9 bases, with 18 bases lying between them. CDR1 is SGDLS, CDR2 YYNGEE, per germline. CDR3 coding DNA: TGTGCCAGCAGCGTTGGGAAGACGGTGACGGTTTCACCCCTCCACTTT. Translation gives CASSVGKTVTVSPLHF. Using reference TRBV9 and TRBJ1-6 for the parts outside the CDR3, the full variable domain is DSGVTQTPKHLITATGQRVTLRCSPRSGDLSVYWYQQSLDQGLQFLIQYYNGEERAKGNILERFSAQQFPDLHSELNLSSLELGDSALYFCASSVGKTVTVSPLHFGNGTRLTVT.

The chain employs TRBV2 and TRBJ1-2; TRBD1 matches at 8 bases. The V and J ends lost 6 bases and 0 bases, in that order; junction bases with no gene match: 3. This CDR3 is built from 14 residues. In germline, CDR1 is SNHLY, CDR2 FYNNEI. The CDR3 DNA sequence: TGTGCCAGCAGACTGGACAGGGCTAACTATGGCTACACCTTC. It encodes CASRLDRANYGYTF. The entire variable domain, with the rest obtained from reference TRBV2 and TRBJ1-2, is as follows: EPEVTQTPSHQVTQMGQEVILRCVPISNHLYFYWYRQILGQKVEFLVSFYNNEISEKSEIFDDQFSVERPDGSNFTLKIRSTKLEDSAMYFCASRLDRANYGYTFGSGTRLTVV.

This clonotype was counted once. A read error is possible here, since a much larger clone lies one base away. The CDR3 DNA sequence: TGCTGTGCTAGTTCGGCCAGGGCAAAGGGGGAGACCCAGTACTTC. This codes for CCASSARAKGETQYF. V is TRBV20-1 and J is TRBJ2-5; possibly TRBD1 for D (5 bases). The germline CDR1 and CDR2 sequences are DFQATT and SNEGSKA (reference sequence). There are 15 residues in the CDR3.

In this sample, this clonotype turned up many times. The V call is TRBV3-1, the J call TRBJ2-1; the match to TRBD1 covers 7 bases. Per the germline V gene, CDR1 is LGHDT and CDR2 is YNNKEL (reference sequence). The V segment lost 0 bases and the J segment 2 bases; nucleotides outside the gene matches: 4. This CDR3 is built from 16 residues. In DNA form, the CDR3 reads TGTGCCAGCAGCCAAGATATGGGACAGCCCTACAATGAGCAGTTCTTC. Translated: CASSQDMGQPYNEQFF.

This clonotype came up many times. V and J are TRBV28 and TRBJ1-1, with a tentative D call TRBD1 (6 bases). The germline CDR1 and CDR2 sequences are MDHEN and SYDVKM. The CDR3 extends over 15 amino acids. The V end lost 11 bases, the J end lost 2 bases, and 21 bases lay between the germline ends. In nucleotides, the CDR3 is TGTGCCGCGGGGTGGACAGAGCATTTTAACACTGAAGCTTTCTTT. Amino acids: CAAGWTEHFNTEAFF.

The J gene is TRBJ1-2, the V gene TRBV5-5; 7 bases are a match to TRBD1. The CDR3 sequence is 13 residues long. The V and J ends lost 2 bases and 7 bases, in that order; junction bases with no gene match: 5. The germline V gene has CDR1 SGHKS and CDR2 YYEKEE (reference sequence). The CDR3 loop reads CASSFDREGGYTF. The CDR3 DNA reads TGTGCCAGCAGCTTCGACAGGGAGGGTGGCTACACCTTC. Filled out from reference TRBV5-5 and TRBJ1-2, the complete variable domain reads DAGVTQSPTHLIKTRGQQVTLRCSPISGHKSVSWYQQVLGQGPQFIFQYYEKEERGRGNFPDRFSARQFPNYSSELNVNALLLGDSALYLCASSFDREGGYTFGSGTRLTVV.

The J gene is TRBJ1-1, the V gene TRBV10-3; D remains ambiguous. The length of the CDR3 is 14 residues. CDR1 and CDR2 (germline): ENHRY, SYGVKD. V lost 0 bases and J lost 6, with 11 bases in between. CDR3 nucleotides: TGTGCCATCAGTGAGTCCTTTGAGAGGGCTGAAGCTTTCTTT. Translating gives CAISESFERAEAFF.

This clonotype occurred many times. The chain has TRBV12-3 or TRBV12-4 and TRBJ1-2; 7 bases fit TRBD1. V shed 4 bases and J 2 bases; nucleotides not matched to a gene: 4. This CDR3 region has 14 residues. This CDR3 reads CASSYRGSNYGYTF. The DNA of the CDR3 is TGTGCCAGCAGTTACAGGGGTTCCAACTATGGCTACACCTTC.

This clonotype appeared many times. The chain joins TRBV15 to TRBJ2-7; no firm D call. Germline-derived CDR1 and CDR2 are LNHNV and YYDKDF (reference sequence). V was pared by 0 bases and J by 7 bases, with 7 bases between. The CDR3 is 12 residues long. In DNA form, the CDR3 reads TGTGCCACCAGCAGAGATTCGAGGGAGCAGTACTTC. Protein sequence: CATSRDSREQYF.

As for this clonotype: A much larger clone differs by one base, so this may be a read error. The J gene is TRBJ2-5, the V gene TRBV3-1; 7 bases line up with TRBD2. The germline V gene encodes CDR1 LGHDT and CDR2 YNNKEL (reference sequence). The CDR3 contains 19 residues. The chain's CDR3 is CACSQEEVVGLEAWETQYF. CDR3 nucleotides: TGTGCCTGCAGCCAAGAAGAGGTGGTAGGACTAGAGGCTTGGGAGACCCAGTACTTC.

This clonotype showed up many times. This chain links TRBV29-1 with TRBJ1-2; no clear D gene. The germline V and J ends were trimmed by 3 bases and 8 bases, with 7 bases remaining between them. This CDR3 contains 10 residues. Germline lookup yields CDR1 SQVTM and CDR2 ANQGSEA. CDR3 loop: CSVDPGGYTF. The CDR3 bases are TGCAGCGTTGACCCGGGCGGCTACACCTTC.

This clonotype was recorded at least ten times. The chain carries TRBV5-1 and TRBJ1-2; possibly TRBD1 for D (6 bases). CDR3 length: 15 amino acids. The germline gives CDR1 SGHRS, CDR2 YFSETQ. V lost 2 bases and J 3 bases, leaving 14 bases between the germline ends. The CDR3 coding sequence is TGCGCCAGCAGCTTAGGACAGCCCGTTCACTATGGCTACACCTTC. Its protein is CASSLGQPVHYGYTF.

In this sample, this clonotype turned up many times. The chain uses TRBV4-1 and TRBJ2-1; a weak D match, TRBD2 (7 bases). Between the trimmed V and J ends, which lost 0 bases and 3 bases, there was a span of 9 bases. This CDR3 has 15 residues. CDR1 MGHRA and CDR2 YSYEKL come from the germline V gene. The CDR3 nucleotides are TGCGCCAGCAGCCAAGAAGGGGGGGACTACAATGAGCAGTTCTTC. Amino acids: CASSQEGGDYNEQFF.

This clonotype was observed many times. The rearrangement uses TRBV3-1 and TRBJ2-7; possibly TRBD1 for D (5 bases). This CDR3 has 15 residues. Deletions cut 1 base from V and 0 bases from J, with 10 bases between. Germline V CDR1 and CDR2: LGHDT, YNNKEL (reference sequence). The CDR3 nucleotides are TGTGCCAGCAGCCAAGCCCCGACAGACTCCTACGAGCAGTACTTC. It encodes CASSQAPTDSYEQYF.

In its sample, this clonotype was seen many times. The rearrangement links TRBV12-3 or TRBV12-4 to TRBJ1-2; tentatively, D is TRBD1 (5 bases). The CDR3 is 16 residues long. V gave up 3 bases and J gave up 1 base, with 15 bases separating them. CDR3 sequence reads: CASSFSRDPINYGYTF. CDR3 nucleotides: TGTGCCAGCAGTTTCAGCAGGGACCCTATTAACTATGGCTACACCTTC.

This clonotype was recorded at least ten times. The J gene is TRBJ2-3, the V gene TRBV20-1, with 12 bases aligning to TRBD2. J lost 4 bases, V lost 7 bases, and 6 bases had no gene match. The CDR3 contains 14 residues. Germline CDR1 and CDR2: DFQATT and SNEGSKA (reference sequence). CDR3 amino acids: CSVPTSGGSDTQYF. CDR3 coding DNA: TGCAGTGTACCGACTAGCGGGGGCTCAGATACGCAGTATTTT.

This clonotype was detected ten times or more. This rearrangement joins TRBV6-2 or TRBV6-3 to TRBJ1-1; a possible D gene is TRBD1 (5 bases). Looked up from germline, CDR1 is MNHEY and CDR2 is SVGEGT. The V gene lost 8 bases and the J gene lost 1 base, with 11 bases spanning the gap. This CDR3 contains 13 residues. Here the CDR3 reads CASEIQENTEAFF. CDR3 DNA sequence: TGTGCCAGCGAAATACAGGAGAACACTGAAGCTTTCTTT.

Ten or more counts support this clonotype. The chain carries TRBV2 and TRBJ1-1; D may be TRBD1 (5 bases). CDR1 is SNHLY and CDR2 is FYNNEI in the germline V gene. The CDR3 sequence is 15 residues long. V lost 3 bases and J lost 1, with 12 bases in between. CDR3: CASSDGGVRNTEAFF. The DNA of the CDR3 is TGTGCCAGCAGTGACGGAGGGGTCAGGAACACTGAAGCTTTCTTT. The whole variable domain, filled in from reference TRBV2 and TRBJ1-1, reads EPEVTQTPSHQVTQMGQEVILRCVPISNHLYFYWYRQILGQKVEFLVSFYNNEISEKSEIFDDQFSVERPDGSNFTLKIRSTKLEDSAMYFCASSDGGVRNTEAFFGQGTRLTVV.

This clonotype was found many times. CDR3 loop: CASSYSETDTQYF. CDR3 nucleotides: TGTGCCAGCAGTTACTCGGAAACAGATACGCAGTATTTT. V is TRBV6-2 or TRBV6-3 and J is TRBJ2-3; D remains ambiguous. Deletions cut 0 bases from V and 3 bases from J, with 4 bases between. The CDR3 runs 13 residues. Germline-derived CDR1 and CDR2 are MNHEY and SVGEGT.